Listed here are 29 T cell receptor beta chains from one sample, sequenced in a study of T-cell memory formation after mild COVID-19. MiXCR, applied by TCRdb to the 5' RACE reads, yields one record per CDR3 protein. The sample has around 400,000 distinct CDR3 sequences, more than 20% seen once. Sequenced sample: PBMCs or a T cell subset sorted from them (not recorded which). The receptor set was obtained from an adult woman who had mild COVID-19 (a few samples of this study predate the infection). Cell type and time point are not known.

The gene calls are TRBV7-8 and TRBJ2-2; tentatively, D is TRBD1 (6 bases). The CDR3 is 16 amino acids. Per germline, CDR1 SGHVS and CDR2 FQNEAQ. Between the trimmed V and J ends, which lost 1 base and 7 bases, there was a span of 16 bases. CDR3 amino acids: CASSLGTALVGGELFF. CDR3 in DNA: TGTGCCAGCAGCTTAGGGACAGCGCTCGTTGGCGGGGAGCTGTTTTTT.

This chain links TRBV7-9 with TRBJ1-4; no definite D call. CDR1 and CDR2 from the germline V gene are SEHNR and FQNEAQ (reference sequence). The V and J ends lost 5 bases and 1 base respectively, with 2 bases between them. CDR3 size: 12 residues. The CDR3: CASSGTNEKLFF. The CDR3 nucleotides read TGTGCCAGCAGCGGAACTAATGAAAAACTGTTTTTT.

The genes are TRBV29-1 and TRBJ1-2; 7 positions match TRBD1. This CDR3 region has 13 residues. Germline V lookup: CDR1 SQVTM, CDR2 ANQGSEA. V shed 7 bases and J 4 bases; nucleotides not matched to a gene: 9. CDR3 loop: CSGSQGEGYGYTF. The CDR3 DNA sequence: TGCAGCGGCTCCCAGGGGGAAGGCTATGGCTACACCTTC.

This clonotype was picked up a small number of times. This rearrangement joins TRBV20-1 to TRBJ2-3; D unresolved. V lost 3 bases and J lost 4, with 5 bases in between. The CDR3 is 11 residues long. Germline V gives CDR1 DFQATT, CDR2 SNEGSKA (reference sequence). CDR3 coding DNA: TGCAGTGCTAGTAGTCCAGATACGCAGTATTTT. This codes for CSASSPDTQYF.

This rearrangement joins TRBV9 to TRBJ1-2; D ambiguous. V was trimmed by 3 bases and J by 4 bases, leaving 10 bases between them. Germline values: CDR1 SGDLS, CDR2 YYNGEE. The CDR3 has 13 amino acids. The CDR3 DNA reads TGTGCCAGCAGCGCTCAAGCTAGCTATGGCTACACCTTC. Its translation is CASSAQASYGYTF.

The chain employs TRBV5-4 and TRBJ1-1; perhaps TRBD1 as D (6 bases). The CDR3 length is 15 residues. Germline values: CDR1 SGHNT, CDR2 YYREEE (reference sequence). Trimming stripped 4 bases from V and 3 bases from J, with 16 bases between. CDR3 nucleotides: TGTGCCAGCAGCACCGAAGGACAGTTTTACACTGAAGCTTTCTTT. It yields the protein CASSTEGQFYTEAFF. The variable domain in full, completed from reference TRBV5-4 and TRBJ1-1, reads ETGVTQSPTHLIKTRGQQVTLRCSSQSGHNTVSWYQQALGQGPQFIFQYYREEENGRGNFPPRFSGLQFPNYSSELNVNALELDDSALYLCASSTEGQFYTEAFFGQGTRLTVV.

This clonotype was detected a few times. The chain uses TRBV7-6 and TRBJ2-2; 7 bases align to TRBD2. Trimming at V came to 0 bases and at J to 6 bases, leaving 16 bases not matched to a gene. The CDR3 loop spans 19 amino acids. Per the germline V gene, CDR1 is SGHVS and CDR2 is FNYEAQ. The CDR3 DNA follows: TGTGCCAGCAGCTTAGCGCCGACAGAAGCGGGATCGCCCTCCGGGGAGCTGTTTTTT. Translated: CASSLAPTEAGSPSGELFF.

The genes are TRBV5-1 and TRBJ2-5; D gene ambiguous. The CDR3 spans 13 residues. The germline V gene has CDR1 SGHRS and CDR2 YFSETQ. V lost 2 bases and J 2 bases, leaving 7 bases between the germline ends. The CDR3 protein is CASSLRSQETQYF. CDR3 nucleotide sequence: TGCGCCAGCAGCTTACGATCTCAAGAGACCCAGTACTTC.

This clonotype appeared many times. The rearrangement uses TRBV7-9 and TRBJ1-1, with 8 bases lining up with TRBD1. Germline V CDR1 and CDR2: SEHNR, FQNEAQ (reference sequence). J lost 0 bases, V lost 5 bases, and 5 bases had no gene match. This CDR3 is 15 amino acids long. CDR3 sequence: CASSPRTGMNTEAFF. CDR3 nucleotides: TGTGCCAGCAGCCCTAGGACAGGGATGAACACTGAAGCTTTCTTT.

This chain links TRBV25-1 with TRBJ1-3; no firm D call. This CDR3 comprises 15 residues. Trimming removed 3 bases from V and 4 bases from J, with 13 bases in between. Germline V gene lookup returns CDR1 MGHDK and CDR2 SYGVNS. The CDR3 here is CASSDPRGAGNTIYF. The CDR3 bases are TGTGCCAGCAGTGACCCCCGCGGAGCCGGAAACACCATATATTTT.

This clonotype has only a few counts. The CDR3 bases are TGCGCCAGCAGCATCTACGCGGGGAAGACCCAGTACTTC. This sequence encodes CASSIYAGKTQYF. This sequence joins TRBV5-1 and TRBJ2-5; D possibly corresponds to TRBD2 (6 bases). The CDR3 consists of 13 residues. With 4 bases removed from V and 6 bases from J, the gap between germline ends came to 13 bases. From germline, CDR1 is SGHRS and CDR2 YFSETQ.

The rearrangement uses TRBV27 and TRBJ1-6; perhaps TRBD1 as D (6 bases). Germline V lookup: CDR1 MNHEY, CDR2 SMNVEV (reference sequence). Trimming removed 0 bases from V and 5 bases from J, with 17 bases in between. The CDR3 covers 18 residues. The chain's CDR3 is CASSLSDSRRSNNSPLHF. For the CDR3, the DNA is TGTGCCAGCAGTTTATCGGACAGCCGTCGTTCCAATAATTCACCCCTCCACTTT.

The chain is built from TRBV6-6 and TRBJ1-2; 9 bases align to TRBD1. The length of the CDR3 is 15 residues. The junction had 8 bases not matched to a gene; V was cut back by 5 bases and J by 4 bases. In germline, CDR1 is MNHNY, CDR2 SVGAGI (reference sequence). Here the CDR3 DNA reads TGTGCCAGCAGTAAGACAGGGGGTCGTAGCTATGGCTACACCTTC. Protein sequence: CASSKTGGRSYGYTF.

This clonotype has more than one count but fewer than ten. The chain has TRBV3-1 and TRBJ2-2; D gene unclear. Germline values: CDR1 LGHDT, CDR2 YNNKEL (reference sequence). V lost 4 bases, J lost 1 base, and 16 bases lay in between. CDR3 length equals 17 residues. The DNA of the CDR3 is TGTGCCAGCAGCCCGCTTAGGCAGAACATGAACACCGGGGAGCTGTTTTTT. Translated, it gives CASSPLRQNMNTGELFF.

The chain combines TRBV24-1 with TRBJ2-1; 13 positions match TRBD2. This CDR3 contains 16 residues. With V trimmed by 3 bases and J by 7 bases, 5 bases remained unmatched. Germline-derived CDR1 and CDR2 are KGHDR and SFDVKD. DNA of the CDR3: TGTGCCACCAGTGATCCTGGACTAGCGGGAGATAATGAGCAGTTCTTC. Its protein is CATSDPGLAGDNEQFF.

The chain uses TRBV9 and TRBJ1-6; the match to TRBD1 covers 7 bases. The CDR3 contains 20 residues. Germline loops: CDR1 SGDLS, CDR2 YYNGEE. Trimming at V came to 4 bases and at J to 0 bases, leaving 16 bases not matched to a gene. The CDR3: CASSSTSDRALGSYNSPLHF. The CDR3 nucleotides are TGTGCCAGCAGCAGCACATCCGACAGGGCCTTAGGCTCCTATAATTCACCCCTCCACTTT.

The rearrangement joins TRBV5-6 to TRBJ2-3; 8 bases fit TRBD1. Losses at the gene ends were 4 bases for V and 1 base for J; bases not matched to a gene: 11. Per the germline V gene, CDR1 is SGHDT and CDR2 is YYEEEE. The CDR3 loop spans 17 amino acids. Here the CDR3 reads CASSPVLTGVGTDTQYF. The CDR3 DNA is TGTGCCAGCAGCCCTGTCCTGACAGGGGTGGGCACAGATACGCAGTATTTT.

In this sample, this clonotype turned up many times. This chain joins TRBV12-3 or TRBV12-4 and TRBJ1-4; D perhaps matches TRBD1 (5 bases). This CDR3 comprises 13 residues. Trimming removed 6 bases from V and 8 bases from J, with 13 bases in between. CDR3 sequence reads: CASRDTVGEKLFF. The CDR3 nucleotides are TGTGCCAGCAGGGACACGGTAGGGGAAAAACTGTTTTTT.

CDR3 sequence (DNA): TGTGCCAGCAGCCATGGGGCCTCCCCAGATACGCAGTATTTT. It specifies CASSHGASPDTQYF. The J gene is TRBJ2-3, the V gene TRBV7-3; D might be TRBD1 (5 bases). The CDR3 is 14 amino acids. CDR1 is SGHTA, CDR2 FQGTGA, per germline. Trimming took off 5 bases at V and 4 bases at J, with 13 bases between the two ends.

The rearrangement uses TRBV29-1 and TRBJ1-1; D is unresolved. Germline lookup yields CDR1 SQVTM and CDR2 ANQGSEA. V was pared by 2 bases and J by 0 bases, with 7 bases between. The CDR3 has 13 amino acids. This CDR3 reads CSVERTVNTEAFF. The DNA for the CDR3 is TGCAGCGTTGAAAGGACGGTGAACACTGAAGCTTTCTTT.

This clonotype was picked up many times. One end of the junction varies from germline; a read error may be responsible. The chain employs TRBV5-1 and TRBJ2-1; D possibly matches TRBD1 or TRBD2 (5 bases each). Germline values: CDR1 SGHRS, CDR2 YFSETQ. The CDR3 contains 15 residues. The CDR3 DNA reads as TGTGCCAGCAGTTTAGAGGGGAGCTCCTACAATGAGCAGTTCTTC. This translates into CASSLEGSSYNEQFF.

The V call is TRBV12-3 or TRBV12-4, the J call TRBJ1-2; the D is unclear. The CDR3 has 13 residues. The V gene lost 6 bases and the J gene lost 3 bases, with 11 bases spanning the gap. The DNA of the CDR3 is TGTGCCAGCAGACACGCAGATTACTATGGCTACACCTTC. It translates to CASRHADYYGYTF.

The CDR3 is CASSSYGDTQYF. The CDR3 nucleotides are TGTGCCAGCAGCTCCTATGGAGATACGCAGTATTTT. The chain carries TRBV11-2 and TRBJ2-3; D is unclear. Germline V gene sequence: CDR1 SGHAT, CDR2 FQNNGV. Trimming cost V 4 bases and J 5 bases, with 7 bases left between them. This CDR3 is built from 12 residues.

The chain is built from TRBV10-3 and TRBJ1-3; TRBD1 might be the D (5 bases). Per the germline V gene, CDR1 is ENHRY and CDR2 is SYGVKD. The V end was cut by 10 bases, the J end by 0 bases, with 19 bases between. The CDR3 contains 16 residues. In DNA form, the CDR3 reads TGTGCCAGCCAGGGCGGGCAGGAGCCCTCTGGAAACACCATATATTTT. This codes for CASQGGQEPSGNTIYF.

This clonotype was seen ten or more times. This CDR3 reads CASSRDRNTEAFF. DNA of the CDR3: TGTGCCAGCAGCCGGGACAGAAACACTGAAGCTTTCTTT. This rearrangement joins TRBV11-2 to TRBJ1-1; TRBD1 aligns across 7 bases. This CDR3 spans 13 amino acids. The trim removed 5 bases at V and 2 bases at J, leaving 2 bases unmatched. The germline gives CDR1 SGHAT, CDR2 FQNNGV. The full variable domain, its missing parts supplied by reference TRBV11-2 and TRBJ1-1, is EAGVAQSPRYKIIEKRQSVAFWCNPISGHATLYWYQQILGQGPKLLIQFQNNGVVDDSQLPKDRFSAERLKGVDSTLKIQPAKLEDSAVYLCASSRDRNTEAFFGQGTRLTVV.

This chain connects TRBV5-1 to TRBJ1-5; a possible D gene is TRBD1 (6 bases). V was shortened by 4 bases and J by 0 bases, with 17 bases between the two germline ends. Per germline, CDR1 SGHRS and CDR2 YFSETQ. The CDR3 has 17 residues. The CDR3 DNA reads TGCGCCAGCAGCCCCAGCCCAGGGACAAATAGCAATCAGCCCCAGCATTTT. This encodes CASSPSPGTNSNQPQHF.

In DNA form, the CDR3 reads TGTGCCAGCAGTACGGGACGACAGGGGCCCGCGGAGACCCAGTACTTC. Residues: CASSTGRQGPAETQYF. The chain carries TRBV12-3 or TRBV12-4 and TRBJ2-5, with 8 bases that match TRBD1. This CDR3 region has 16 residues. Trimming took 5 bases from V and 5 from J; bases not matched to a gene: 13.

The genes are TRBV6-5 and TRBJ2-1; possibly TRBD1 or TRBD2 for D (5 bases each). The CDR3 consists of 14 residues. V was cut by 4 bases and J by 9 bases, with 16 bases left in between. Germline V gives CDR1 MNHEY, CDR2 SVGAGI. CDR3 sequence (DNA): TGTGCCAGCAGTTCCCCGGGACGGACGGGTGAGCAGTTCTTC. This gives the protein CASSSPGRTGEQFF.

This sequence joins TRBV5-1 and TRBJ2-1; the D call may be TRBD1 or TRBD2 (5 bases each). The CDR3 loop spans 13 amino acids. Germline V CDR1 and CDR2: SGHRS, YFSETQ. Between the trimmed V and J ends, which lost 4 bases and 5 bases, there was a span of 10 bases. The CDR3 coding sequence is TGCGCCAGCAGCAGGGACGGGGACAATGAGCAGTTCTTC. Residues: CASSRDGDNEQFF.